The T cell receptor beta chain under discussion was sequenced for a study of CD8 T cells in Susac syndrome. Across the whole study: At the time their blood was drawn, patients with Susac syndrome were either therapy-naive, on corticosteroids (with some of them also receiving intravenous immunoglobulin), or on intravenous immunoglobulin alone.

Between the trimmed V and J ends, which lost 6 bases and 6 bases, there was a span of 18 bases. This CDR3 spans 14 amino acids. Per germline, CDR1 SEHNR and CDR2 FQNEAQ (reference sequence). Reverse transcription of 0.5 to 1 ug RNA was performed with random hexamers. From the immunoSEQ multiplex PCR reads, TCRdb called clonotypes with MiXCR, one entry per CDR3 protein. In the table there are about 170,000 distinct CDR3 sequences, roughly 95% of which are singletons. The gene calls are TRBV7-9 and TRBJ2-7, with TRBD2 as a possible D gene (5 bases). Sequencing was carried out using CD4+ T cells from PBMCs. This TCR derives from a human donor with Susac syndrome. As DNA, the CDR3 is TGTGCCAGCAGTTTCACTAGAGACCCTCGCGAGCAGTACTTC. This gives the protein CASSFTRDPREQYF. The full variable domain, its missing parts supplied by reference TRBV7-9 and TRBJ2-7, is DTGVSQNPRHKITKRGQNVTFRCDPISEHNRLYWYRQTLGQGPEFLTYFQNEAQLEKSRLLSDRFSAERPKGSFSTLEIQRTEQGDSAMYLCASSFTRDPREQYFGPGTRLTVT.